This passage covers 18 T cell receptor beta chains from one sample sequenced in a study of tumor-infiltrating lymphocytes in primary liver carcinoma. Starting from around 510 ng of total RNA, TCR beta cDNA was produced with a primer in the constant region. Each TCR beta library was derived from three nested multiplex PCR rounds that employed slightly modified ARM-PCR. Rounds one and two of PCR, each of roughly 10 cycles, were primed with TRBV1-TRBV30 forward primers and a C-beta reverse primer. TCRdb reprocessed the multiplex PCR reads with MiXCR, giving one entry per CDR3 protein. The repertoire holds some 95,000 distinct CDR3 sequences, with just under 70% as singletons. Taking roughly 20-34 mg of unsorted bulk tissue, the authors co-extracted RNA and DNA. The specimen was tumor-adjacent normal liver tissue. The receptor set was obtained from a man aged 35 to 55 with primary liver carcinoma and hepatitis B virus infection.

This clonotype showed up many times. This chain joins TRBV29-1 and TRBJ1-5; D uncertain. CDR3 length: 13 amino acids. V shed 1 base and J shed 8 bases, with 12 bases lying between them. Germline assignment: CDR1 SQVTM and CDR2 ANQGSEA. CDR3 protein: CSVEVIAGEPQHF. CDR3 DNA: TGCAGCGTTGAAGTAATCGCTGGGGAGCCCCAGCATTTT.

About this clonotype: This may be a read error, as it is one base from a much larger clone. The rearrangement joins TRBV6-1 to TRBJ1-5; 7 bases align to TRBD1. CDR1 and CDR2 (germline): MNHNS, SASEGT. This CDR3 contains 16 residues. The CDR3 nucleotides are TGTACCAGCAGTGATATGGACAGGAGGAGCAATCAGCCCCAGCATTTT. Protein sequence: CTSSDMDRRSNQPQHF.

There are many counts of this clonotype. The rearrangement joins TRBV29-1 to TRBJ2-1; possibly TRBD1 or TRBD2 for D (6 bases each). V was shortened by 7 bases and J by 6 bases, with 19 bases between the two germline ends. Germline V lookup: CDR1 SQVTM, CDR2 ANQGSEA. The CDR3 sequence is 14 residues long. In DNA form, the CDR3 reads TGCAGCGCACGGGACATAGGGGGGTCCAATGAGCAGTTCTTC. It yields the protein CSARDIGGSNEQFF.

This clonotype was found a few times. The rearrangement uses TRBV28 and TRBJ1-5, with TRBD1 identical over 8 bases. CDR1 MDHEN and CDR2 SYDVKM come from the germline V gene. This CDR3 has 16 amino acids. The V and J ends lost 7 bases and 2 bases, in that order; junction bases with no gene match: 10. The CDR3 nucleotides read TGTGCCAGCACCAGAGACAGGGGACTTCGCAATCAGCCCCAGCATTTT. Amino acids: CASTRDRGLRNQPQHF.

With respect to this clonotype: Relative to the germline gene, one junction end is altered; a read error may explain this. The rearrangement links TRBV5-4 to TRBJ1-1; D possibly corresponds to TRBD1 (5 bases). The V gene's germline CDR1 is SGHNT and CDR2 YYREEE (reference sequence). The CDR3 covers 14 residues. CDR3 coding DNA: TGTGCCAGCAACGTGGGGGGAGTAGTCACTGAAGCTTTCTTC. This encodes CASNVGGVVTEAFF. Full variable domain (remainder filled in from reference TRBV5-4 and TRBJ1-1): ETGVTQSPTHLIKTRGQQVTLRCSSQSGHNTVSWYQQALGQGPQFIFQYYREEENGRGNFPPRFSGLQFPNYSSELNVNALELDDSALYLCASNVGGVVTEAFFGQGTRLTVV.

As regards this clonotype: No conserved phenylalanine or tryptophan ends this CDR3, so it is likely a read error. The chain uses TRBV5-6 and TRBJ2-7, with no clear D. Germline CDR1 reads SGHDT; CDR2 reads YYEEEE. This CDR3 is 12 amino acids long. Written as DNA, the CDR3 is TGTGCCAACAGCTCGGAAAGCTACGAGCAGTACATC. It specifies CANSSESYEQYI.

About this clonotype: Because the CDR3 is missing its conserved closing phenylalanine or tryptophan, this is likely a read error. CDR3 sequence: CASSLLIAGGHTDTQYL. CDR3 nucleotides: TGTGCCAGCAGCTTACTCATAGCGGGAGGCCACACAGATACGCAGTATTTA. This chain uses TRBV11-2 with TRBJ2-3; 10 bases align to TRBD2. The V gene's germline CDR1 is SGHAT and CDR2 FQNNGV. Unmatched junction bases numbered 7, after V lost 2 bases and J lost 2 bases. This CDR3 is built from 17 residues.

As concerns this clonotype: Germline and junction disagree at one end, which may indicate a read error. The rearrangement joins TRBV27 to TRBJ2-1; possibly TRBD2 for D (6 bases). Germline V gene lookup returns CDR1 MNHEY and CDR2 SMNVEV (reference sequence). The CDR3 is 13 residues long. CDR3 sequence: CASKGLGGDEQFF. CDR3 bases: TGTGCCAGCAAGGGATTGGGAGGCGATGAACAGTTCTTC.

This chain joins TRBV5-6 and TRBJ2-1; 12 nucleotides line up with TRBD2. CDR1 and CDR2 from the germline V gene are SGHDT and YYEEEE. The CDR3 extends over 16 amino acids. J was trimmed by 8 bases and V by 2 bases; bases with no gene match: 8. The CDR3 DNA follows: TGTGCCAGCAGCTTAGCACTAGCGGGAGGTTACGATGAGCAGTTCTTC. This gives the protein CASSLALAGGYDEQFF.

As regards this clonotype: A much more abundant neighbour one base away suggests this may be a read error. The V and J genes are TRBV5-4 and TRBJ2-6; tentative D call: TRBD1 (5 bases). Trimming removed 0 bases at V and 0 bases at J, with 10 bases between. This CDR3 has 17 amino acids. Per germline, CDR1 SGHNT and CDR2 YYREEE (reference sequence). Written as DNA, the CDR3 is TGTGCCAGCAGCTTGGCCGACAGCCGCTCTGGGGCCAACGTCCTGACTTTC. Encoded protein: CASSLADSRSGANVLTF. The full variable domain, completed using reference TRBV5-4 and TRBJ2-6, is ETGVTQSPTHLIKTRGQQVTLRCSSQSGHNTVSWYQQALGQGPQFIFQYYREEENGRGNFPPRFSGLQFPNYSSELNVNALELDDSALYLCASSLADSRSGANVLTFGAGSRLTVL.

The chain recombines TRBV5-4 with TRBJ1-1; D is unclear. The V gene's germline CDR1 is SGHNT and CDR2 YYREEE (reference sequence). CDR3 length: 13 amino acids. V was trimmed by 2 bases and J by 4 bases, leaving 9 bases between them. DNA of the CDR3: TGTGCCAGCAGCTTCGTGGGGATCACTGAAGCTTTCTTT. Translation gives CASSFVGITEAFF.

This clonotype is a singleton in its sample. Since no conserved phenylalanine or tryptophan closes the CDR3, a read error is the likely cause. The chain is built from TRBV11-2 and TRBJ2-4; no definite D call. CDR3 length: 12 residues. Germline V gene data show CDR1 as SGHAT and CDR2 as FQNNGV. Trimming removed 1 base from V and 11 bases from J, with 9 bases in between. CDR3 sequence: CASSLGRDVQYH. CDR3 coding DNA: TGTGCCAGCAGCTTAGGAAGGGATGTTCAGTACCAC.

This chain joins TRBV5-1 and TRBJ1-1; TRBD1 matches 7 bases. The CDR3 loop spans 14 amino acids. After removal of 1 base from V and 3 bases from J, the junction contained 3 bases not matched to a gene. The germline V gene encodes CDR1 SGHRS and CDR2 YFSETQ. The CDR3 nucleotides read TGCGCCAGCAGCTTGATCACAGGGGACACTGAAGCTTTCTTT. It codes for CASSLITGDTEAFF.

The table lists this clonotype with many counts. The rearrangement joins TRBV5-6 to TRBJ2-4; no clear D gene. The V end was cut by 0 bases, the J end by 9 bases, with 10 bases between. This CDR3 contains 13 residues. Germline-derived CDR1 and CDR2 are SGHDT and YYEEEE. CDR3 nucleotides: TGTGCCAGCAGCTTGGATCGGGTTGGCATTCAGTACTTC. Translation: CASSLDRVGIQYF.

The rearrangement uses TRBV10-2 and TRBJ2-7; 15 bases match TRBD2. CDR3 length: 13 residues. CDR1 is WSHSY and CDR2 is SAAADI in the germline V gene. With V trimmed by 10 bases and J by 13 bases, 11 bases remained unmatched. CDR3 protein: CATGTSGRHGHYF. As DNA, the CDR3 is TGCGCCACCGGGACTAGCGGGAGGCACGGGCACTACTTC.

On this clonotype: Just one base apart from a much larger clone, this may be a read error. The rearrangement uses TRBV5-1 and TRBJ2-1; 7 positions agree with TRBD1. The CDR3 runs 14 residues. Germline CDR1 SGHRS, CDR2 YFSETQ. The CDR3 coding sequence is TGCACCAGCAGCTTGAGTACAGGGGAGAATGAGCAGTTCTTC. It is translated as CTSSLSTGENEQFF.

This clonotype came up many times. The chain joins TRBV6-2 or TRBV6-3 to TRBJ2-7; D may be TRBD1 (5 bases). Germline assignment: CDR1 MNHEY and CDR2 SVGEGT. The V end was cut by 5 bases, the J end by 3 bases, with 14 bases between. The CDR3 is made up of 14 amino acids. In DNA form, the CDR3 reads TGTGCCAGCAGTCTACATCAAAGGGGCTACGAGCAGTACTTC. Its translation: CASSLHQRGYEQYF.

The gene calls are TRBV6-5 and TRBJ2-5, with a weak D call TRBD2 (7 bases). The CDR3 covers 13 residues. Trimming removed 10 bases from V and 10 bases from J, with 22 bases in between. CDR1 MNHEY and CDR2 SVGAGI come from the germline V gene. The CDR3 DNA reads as TGTGCCACTAAGGGGGTACTAGCGACGATCCAGTACTTC. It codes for CATKGVLATIQYF.